One and the same sample provided the 22 T cell receptor beta chains below, sequenced in a study of cytomegalovirus exposure and HLA in healthy donors. 13 Jbeta primers and 60 Vbeta primers were used for the PCR. TCRdb keeps only in-frame clones here, not all; method: immunoSEQ multiplex PCR. The sample has some 150,000 clones, around 80% seen once. Sequenced input: PBMCs. Every receptor here comes from a woman in her 30s in good health and CMV-seropositive.

V gene TRBV10-3 combines with J gene TRBJ1-2; D gene uncertain. The CDR3 length is 16 residues. Germline V gene sequence: CDR1 ENHRY, CDR2 SYGVKD. V was pared by 1 base and J by 2 bases, with 14 bases between. In DNA form, the CDR3 reads TGTGCCATCAGTGAGTTCACACTCCAGGCGAACTATGGCTACACCTTC. Its protein is CAISEFTLQANYGYTF.

CDR3 residues: CASSGTGVSPYEQYF. CDR3 in DNA: TGTGCCAGCAGCGGGACAGGGGTGTCCCCCTACGAGCAGTACTTC. V is TRBV2 and J is TRBJ2-7, with 10 bases matching TRBD1. Germline V CDR1 and CDR2: SNHLY, FYNNEI. V was clipped by 6 bases and J by 2 bases; unmatched bases: 7. The CDR3 contains 15 residues.

This sequence joins TRBV19 and TRBJ2-2; a weak D match, TRBD2 (5 bases). Germline values: CDR1 LNHDA, CDR2 SQIVND (reference sequence). V was shortened by 7 bases and J by 4 bases, with 25 bases between the two germline ends. The CDR3 is 18 residues long. As DNA, the CDR3 is TGTGCCAGTACCCCGAGAAAGACTATATGGATTCCCACCGGGGAGCTGTTTTTT. This translates into CASTPRKTIWIPTGELFF. Full variable domain (missing parts from reference TRBV19 and TRBJ2-2): DGGITQSPKYLFRKEGQNVTLSCEQNLNHDAMYWYRQDPGQGLRLIYYSQIVNDFQKGDIAEGYSVSREKKESFPLTVTSAQKNPTAFYLCASTPRKTIWIPTGELFFGEGSRLTVL.

The V gene is TRBV7-2, the J gene TRBJ1-4; TRBD1 is a possible D gene (6 bases). The CDR3 spans 16 residues. Germline V gene data show CDR1 as SGHTA and CDR2 as FQGNSA. V was cut by 1 base and J by 2 bases, with 11 bases left in between. DNA of the CDR3: TGTGCCAGCAGCTTAGGTTGGGGGCACACTAATGAAAAACTGTTTTTT. Translation gives CASSLGWGHTNEKLFF.

The rearrangement joins TRBV2 to TRBJ2-3, with 11 nucleotides matching TRBD2. The ends lost 2 bases at V and 5 bases at J; junction bases unmatched: 9. This CDR3 comprises 17 residues. Germline V gene lookup returns CDR1 SNHLY and CDR2 FYNNEI. The CDR3 DNA follows: TGTGCCAGCAGTGAATTAGCGGGAGGGGGAAGTGGAGATACGCAGTATTTT. Translated, it gives CASSELAGGGSGDTQYF.

This chain uses TRBV28 with TRBJ2-2, with 9 bases matching TRBD1. V was pared by 5 bases and J by 1 base, with 17 bases of the junction left unmatched. Germline CDR1 is MDHEN and CDR2 is SYDVKM. The CDR3 totals 20 residues. CDR3 nucleotide sequence: TGTGCCAGCAGTCCCCAAATAGGAAAAGGACAGGGGCGGAACACCGGGGAGCTGTTTTTT. Encoded protein: CASSPQIGKGQGRNTGELFF.

V gene TRBV7-6 combines with J gene TRBJ2-2; tentatively, D is TRBD2 (6 bases). The V end lost 1 base, the J end lost 8 bases, and 11 bases lay between the germline ends. The CDR3 spans 14 residues. Germline V gene sequence: CDR1 SGHVS, CDR2 FNYEAQ. Here the CDR3 reads CASSLVDYSGELFF. For the CDR3, the DNA is TGTGCCAGCAGCTTAGTGGACTACAGTGGGGAGCTGTTTTTT.

This clone came up a few times. This CDR3 reads CASSPRGSGVSYEQYF. The CDR3 DNA reads TGTGCCAGCAGCCCCCGTGGGAGCGGGGTGAGCTACGAGCAGTACTTC. This chain links TRBV9 with TRBJ2-7, with TRBD2 matching over 7 bases. Germline V CDR1 and CDR2: SGDLS, YYNGEE. This CDR3 is built from 16 residues. J gave up 3 bases and V 4 bases, and 13 bases lay outside the gene matches. The full variable domain, rest sourced from reference TRBV9 and TRBJ2-7, is DSGVTQTPKHLITATGQRVTLRCSPRSGDLSVYWYQQSLDQGLQFLIQYYNGEERAKGNILERFSAQQFPDLHSELNLSSLELGDSALYFCASSPRGSGVSYEQYFGPGTRLTVT.

The V call is TRBV29-1, the J call TRBJ2-5; 8 nucleotides agree with TRBD2. CDR1 and CDR2 (germline): SQVTM, ANQGSEA. With V trimmed by 7 bases and J by 6 bases, 13 bases remained unmatched. The CDR3 runs to 14 residues. This chain's CDR3 is CSGSSGYPGKTQYF. The CDR3, as DNA: TGCAGCGGATCTAGCGGGTACCCGGGAAAGACCCAGTACTTC.

The CDR3 coding sequence is TGTGCCAGCAGCGTAGAGGGCGGGGCAGAGACCCAGTACTTC. It translates to CASSVEGGAETQYF. The rearrangement links TRBV9 to TRBJ2-5, with a weak D call TRBD2 (6 bases). Looked up from germline, CDR1 is SGDLS and CDR2 is YYNGEE. The V gene lost 0 bases and the J gene lost 4 bases, with 10 bases spanning the gap. This CDR3 contains 14 residues.

The chain combines TRBV6-1 with TRBJ1-3; no clear D gene. The germline gives CDR1 MNHNS, CDR2 SASEGT. V gave up 8 bases and J gave up 0 bases, with 8 bases separating them. This CDR3 is built from 13 residues. The DNA for the CDR3 is TGTGCCAGCTCTAAAAACTCTGGAAACACCATATATTTT. It codes for CASSKNSGNTIYF.

The rearrangement links TRBV7-7 to TRBJ2-1; 7 bases align to TRBD1. J lost 2 bases, V lost 5 bases, and 9 bases had no gene match. This CDR3 region has 16 residues. Germline V CDR1 and CDR2: SSHAT, FNYEAQ (reference sequence). The CDR3 spells CASSQHIQGPYNEQFF. DNA for the CDR3: TGTGCCAGCAGCCAACACATACAGGGGCCCTACAATGAGCAGTTCTTC.

The gene calls are TRBV6-6 and TRBJ2-7; 7 bases fit TRBD2. The germline CDR1 and CDR2 sequences are MNHNY and SVGAGI (reference sequence). With 6 bases clipped from V and 3 bases from J, the junction kept 8 bases outside the gene matches. This CDR3 region has 14 residues. As DNA, the CDR3 is TGTGCCAGCAGCCCCGACGGGGGGTTCTACGAGCAGTACTTC. As protein: CASSPDGGFYEQYF.

This clone turned up a few times. The genes are TRBV5-1 and TRBJ1-6; D not certain. Germline V gene sequence: CDR1 SGHRS, CDR2 YFSETQ. The CDR3 totals 14 residues. Deletions cut 0 bases from V and 8 bases from J, with 9 bases between. CDR3 residues: CASSLGARDSPLHF. CDR3 DNA: TGCGCCAGCAGCTTGGGTGCACGGGATTCACCCCTCCACTTT.

This clone was found a few times. The V call is TRBV7-9, the J call TRBJ2-7; D is possibly TRBD2 (7 bases). V gave up 1 base and J gave up 2 bases, with 15 bases separating them. Germline V CDR1 and CDR2: SEHNR, FQNEAQ (reference sequence). The CDR3 runs to 16 residues. CDR3 amino acids: CASSLDFRGAAYEQYF. The CDR3 DNA reads TGTGCCAGCAGCTTAGATTTCCGGGGGGCGGCCTACGAGCAGTACTTC. The full variable domain, rest sourced from reference TRBV7-9 and TRBJ2-7, is DTGVSQNPRHKITKRGQNVTFRCDPISEHNRLYWYRQTLGQGPEFLTYFQNEAQLEKSRLLSDRFSAERPKGSFSTLEIQRTEQGDSAMYLCASSLDFRGAAYEQYFGPGTRLTVT.

The rearrangement joins TRBV30 to TRBJ2-7; 12 bases align to TRBD2. V was pared by 2 bases and J by 0 bases, with 8 bases of the junction left unmatched. Germline CDR1 is GTSNPN and CDR2 is SVGIG (reference sequence). The CDR3 is 17 residues long. CDR3 region: CAWSTLETSGSSYEQYF. The DNA for the CDR3 is TGTGCCTGGAGTACCCTCGAGACTAGCGGGAGCTCCTACGAGCAGTACTTC.

The chain uses TRBV15 and TRBJ2-7, with 8 bases lining up with TRBD2. V trimming: 1 base; J trimming: 2 bases; junction bases outside the gene matches: 1. This CDR3 is 14 amino acids long. CDR1 and CDR2 (germline): LNHNV, YYDKDF (reference sequence). CDR3 amino acids: CATSRGGGPYEQYF. CDR3 bases: TGTGCCACCAGCAGAGGCGGGGGGCCCTACGAGCAGTACTTC.

This chain joins TRBV7-2 and TRBJ2-2; D is uncertain. The CDR3 has 14 residues. Germline V gene sequence: CDR1 SGHTA, CDR2 FQGNSA. The germline V and J ends were trimmed by 0 bases and 0 bases, with 2 bases remaining between them. CDR3 sequence: CASSLAANTGELFF. The CDR3 region has the DNA TGTGCCAGCAGCTTAGCCGCGAACACCGGGGAGCTGTTTTTT.

There are a few counts of this clone. V and J are TRBV29-1 and TRBJ2-5; D might be TRBD1 (5 bases). The V gene's germline CDR1 is SQVTM and CDR2 ANQGSEA. The CDR3 is made up of 12 amino acids. V lost 4 bases to trimming and J lost 7 bases, with 13 bases between them. This CDR3 is CSVVQEIGTQYF. DNA for the CDR3: TGCAGCGTTGTACAGGAGATTGGGACCCAGTACTTC.

The rearrangement links TRBV29-1 to TRBJ1-1; D perhaps matches TRBD1 (5 bases). This CDR3 spans 11 amino acids. Germline CDR1 is SQVTM and CDR2 is ANQGSEA. Between the trimmed V and J ends, which lost 7 bases and 11 bases, there was a span of 17 bases. The CDR3 sequence is CSDAGVGGAFF. In nucleotides, the CDR3 is TGCAGCGACGCGGGGGTCGGGGGGGCTTTCTTT.

This clone has more than one count but fewer than ten. The chain joins TRBV5-6 to TRBJ1-1; D possibly corresponds to TRBD1 (5 bases). Germline values: CDR1 SGHDT, CDR2 YYEEEE. With 1 base removed from V and 6 bases from J, the gap between germline ends came to 16 bases. The CDR3 consists of 15 residues. CDR3 bases: TGTGCCAGCAGCTTGAGGGGCCTGGCGATGCCTGAAGCTTTCTTT. It specifies CASSLRGLAMPEAFF.

This clone was counted only a few times. The chain couples TRBV18 to TRBJ2-7, with D perhaps matching TRBD2 (7 bases). This CDR3 is built from 15 residues. CDR1 and CDR2 (germline): KGHSH, LQKENI. V was clipped by 0 bases and J by 6 bases, with 15 bases between them. This chain's CDR3 is CASSPPNSRGGEQYF. The CDR3 DNA reads as TGTGCCAGCTCACCACCGAATTCAAGGGGGGGCGAGCAGTACTTC.